The source of this T cell receptor beta chain is a study of blood T cell repertoires in COVID-19. Study at large: The United States, Italy and Spain were the sources of the acute and convalescent COVID-19 samples. Sources were T cells, B-cell-depleted T cells, or PBMCs; the material itself was cDNA or gDNA.

Under the authors' procedure: Amplified reference gene primers provided the basis for estimating nucleated cell counts. TCRdb keeps only in-frame clones here, not all; method: immunoSEQ multiplex PCR. The DNA was the basis for D and trimming; V, J and clone size are from that table. The repertoire holds 50,000 to 65,000 clones, approximately 86% seen once, with 1.2% in the top ten. Germline-derived CDR1 and CDR2 are KGHDR and SFDVKD. J gave up 1 base and V 6 bases, and 2 bases lay outside the gene matches. The CDR3 loop spans 14 amino acids. Input material: peripheral blood. V and J are TRBV24-1 and TRBJ2-5, with 9 bases identical to TRBD2. This sequence originates from a man in his forties or fifties with acute or convalescent COVID-19. The DNA of the CDR3 is TGTGCCACCAGTCCAGCGGGGGGCCAAGAGACCCAGTACTTC. This gives the protein CATSPAGGQETQYF.